This record covers a single T cell receptor (beta chain). No antigen is known for it. Nothing much larger sits one base from this clone, and base qualities are not available. V loses 8 bases of germline sequence and J loses 6 bases, and the interval between the two ends is 19 bases. In the germline V gene, CDR1 corresponds to SNHLY and CDR2 to FYNNEI. The CDR3 goes from the cysteine to the phenylalanine over 14 residues. Just the 42-base CDR3 DNA is kept, in frame starting at base 1. The data are from a study of blood T cells in healthy people across ages (dated by TCRdb to the mid-2010s). At the level of the whole study: Template switching captured roughly one uniquely barcoded TCR beta cDNA molecule per two T cells in model experiments. Using deep sequencing normalized with unique cDNA molecular identifiers, the study measured how TCR beta repertoire diversity changes with age. Donors were grouped into four age groups: young (average about 15 years), middle-aged (approximately 41), aged (62) and long-lived (approximately 75). To avoid experimental bias, donors of different ages were distributed randomly across sequencing lanes. For two donors (one aged 18 to 29 and one aged 80 or older), the study analyzed two additional independent replicas of 1 million unique cDNA reads from the same blood draw.

Receptor libraries were prepared by 5' RACE. The sequencer listed for this sample is Illumina HiSeq 2500. A second PCR of about 6 to 11 cycles was performed with a sample-barcoded 5' primer and a J-beta primer mix. A unique molecular identifier was introduced onto each TCR beta cDNA molecule by a template-switch 5' adaptor carrying 12 random nucleotides. At least 2.5 million CDR3-containing paired-end reads were obtained from each sample. First-strand cDNA synthesis was performed from all RNA using the Mint cDNA synthesis kit, with priming by a TRBC-specific oligonucleotide. All cDNA was treated with uracil-DNA glycosylase and then went through a first 18-cycle PCR with the universal primers M1SS and BC2_uni_R. The source study handled its data this way. For normalization, 1 million high-quality reads, each with a distinct molecular identifier, were randomly selected from each sample. Reads sharing molecular identifiers were discarded rather than binned into consensus sequences. MiTCR, set to a Q25 quality threshold and the strictest error-elimination algorithm, was used for CDR3 identification, clonotype clustering and error correction. A nonparametric unseen species model with Euler transformation was used to estimate a lower bound on total TCR beta diversity. In-frame beta chains were kept once TCRdb had trimmed the public reads at Q25 with fastp and called clones with MiXCR. Rows with one shared CDR3 protein collapse into an entry with the most common genes and DNA. The authors' filters were not applied to this entry. Here the sample has some 1.5 million distinct CDR3 sequences; about 28% occur a single time. The ten largest clones add up to around 7.7% of the sample.

The donors were roughly 38 Caucasian individuals from Russia, aged 6 to 90 years, who were systemically healthy. Each donor gave about 9.7 milliliters of peripheral blood, drawn into EDTA-treated Vacutainer tubes. Ficoll-Paque density-gradient centrifugation was used to isolate PBMCs, with at least 7 million obtained per sample. Trizol reagent was used to extract total RNA from the PBMCs, yielding at least 5.5 micrograms per sample. The percentages of naive CD45RAhigh/CD27high T cells were determined by flow cytometry on a PBMC aliquot from every donor. Study-level results and caveats: Donor CMV infection status was unknown, potentially confounding age-related changes in expanded clonotypes. Compared with the aged group, the long-lived group had more naive CD4+ T cells, fewer expanded clones and increased TCR diversity, a pattern suggesting age selection. Conclusive comparison of naive and antigen-experienced compartments was prevented by the profiling of bulk unsorted PBMCs. Observed TCR beta diversity per million T cells fell roughly linearly with age, and a significant reduction was already apparent by age approximately 40. A strong correlation was found between observed TCR beta diversity and the percentage of naive T cells measured by flow cytometry. Estimates of total diversity based on one million sequenced T cells were considered lower bounds and underestimates.

The TCR was taken from a woman aged 25 to 39 in good health. Sequenced: blood. The sequence links TRBV2 to TRBJ2-5, with the D gene possibly TRBD1 or TRBD2, each one fitting 5 bases. The CDR3 region: CASVFEGPAKTQYF. In nucleotides, the sequence is TGTGCCAGCGTCTTTGAGGGACCGGCAAAGACCCAGTACTTC.